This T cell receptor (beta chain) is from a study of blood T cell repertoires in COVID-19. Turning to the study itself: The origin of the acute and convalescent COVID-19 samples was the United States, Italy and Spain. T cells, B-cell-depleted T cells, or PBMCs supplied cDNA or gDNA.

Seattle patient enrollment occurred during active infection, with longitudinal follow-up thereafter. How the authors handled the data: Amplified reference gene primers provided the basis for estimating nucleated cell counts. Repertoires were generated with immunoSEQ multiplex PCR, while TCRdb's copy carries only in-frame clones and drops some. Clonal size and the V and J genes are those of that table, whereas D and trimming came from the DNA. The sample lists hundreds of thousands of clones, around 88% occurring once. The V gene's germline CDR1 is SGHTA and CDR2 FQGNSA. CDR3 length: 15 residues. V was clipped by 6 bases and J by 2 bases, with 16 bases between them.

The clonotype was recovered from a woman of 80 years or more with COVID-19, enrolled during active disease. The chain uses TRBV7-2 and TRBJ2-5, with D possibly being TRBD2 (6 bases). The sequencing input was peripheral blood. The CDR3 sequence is CASSRSSRGQETQYF. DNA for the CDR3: TGTGCCAGCAGTCGCTCCTCCCGGGGGCAAGAGACCCAGTACTTC.